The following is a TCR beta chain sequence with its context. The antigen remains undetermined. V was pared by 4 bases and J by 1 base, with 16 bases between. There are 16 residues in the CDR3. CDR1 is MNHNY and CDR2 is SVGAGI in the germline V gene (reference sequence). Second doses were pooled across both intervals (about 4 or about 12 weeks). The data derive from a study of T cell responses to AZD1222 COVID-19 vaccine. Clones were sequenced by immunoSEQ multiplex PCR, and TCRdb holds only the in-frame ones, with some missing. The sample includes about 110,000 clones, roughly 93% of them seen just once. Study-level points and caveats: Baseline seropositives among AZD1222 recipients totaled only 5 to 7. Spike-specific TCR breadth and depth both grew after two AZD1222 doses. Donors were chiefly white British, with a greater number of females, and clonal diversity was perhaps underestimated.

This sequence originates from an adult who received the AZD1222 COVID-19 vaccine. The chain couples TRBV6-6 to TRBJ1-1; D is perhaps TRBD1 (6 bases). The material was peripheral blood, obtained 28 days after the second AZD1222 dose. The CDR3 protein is CASSFSDWGANTEAFF. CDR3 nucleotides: TGTGCCAGCAGTTTCTCGGACTGGGGGGCGAACACTGAAGCTTTCTTT.